Following are 9 T cell receptor beta chains from one sample sequenced in a study of cytomegalovirus exposure and HLA in healthy donors. The PCR ran on 60 Vbeta and 13 Jbeta primers. Sequencing used immunoSEQ multiplex PCR; TCRdb keeps in-frame clones, though not all of them. In the table there are 90,000 to 150,000 clones, roughly 8.6% of which are singletons. The sequenced sample consisted of PBMCs. These receptors were taken from a woman aged 35 to 49 in good health and CMV-seropositive.

The rearrangement uses TRBV6-5 and TRBJ1-6; 10 positions match TRBD1. The germline V gene has CDR1 MNHEY and CDR2 SVGAGI. The ends lost 0 bases at V and 10 bases at J; junction bases unmatched: 6. The CDR3 has 16 amino acids. The DNA of the CDR3 is TGTGCCAGCAGTTACTCGAAGAGGACAGGGGGGTCACCCCTCCACTTT. It translates to CASSYSKRTGGSPLHF.

The rearrangement links TRBV2 to TRBJ1-1; D is ambiguous. The germline gives CDR1 SNHLY, CDR2 FYNNEI. The CDR3 spans 15 residues. V was pared by 7 bases and J by 0 bases, with 15 bases between. The CDR3 loop reads CASKSYGNMNTEAFF. The CDR3 DNA is TGTGCCAGCAAGTCTTACGGTAATATGAACACTGAAGCTTTCTTT. Complete variable domain (other parts from reference TRBV2 and TRBJ1-1): EPEVTQTPSHQVTQMGQEVILRCVPISNHLYFYWYRQILGQKVEFLVSFYNNEISEKSEIFDDQFSVERPDGSNFTLKIRSTKLEDSAMYFCASKSYGNMNTEAFFGQGTRLTVV.

The chain is built from TRBV6-1 and TRBJ2-7, with TRBD1 matching over 9 bases. Trimming removed 6 bases from V and 3 bases from J; junction bases left unmatched: 0. CDR3 length: 12 residues. Germline CDR1 MNHNS, CDR2 SASEGT. CDR3 loop: CASRTGGYEQYF. The CDR3 coding sequence is TGTGCCAGCAGGACAGGGGGCTACGAGCAGTACTTC.

The chain combines TRBV5-5 with TRBJ2-2, with a tentative D call TRBD1 (5 bases). In germline, CDR1 is SGHKS, CDR2 YYEKEE (reference sequence). V dropped 0 bases and J dropped 2 bases, with 8 bases sitting between them. CDR3 length: 15 residues. The CDR3 DNA reads as TGTGCCAGCAGCTTGGGGGGCTCAAACACCGGGGAGCTGTTTTTT. As protein: CASSLGGSNTGELFF. The variable domain in full, with the rest retrieved from reference TRBV5-5 and TRBJ2-2, is DAGVTQSPTHLIKTRGQQVTLRCSPISGHKSVSWYQQVLGQGPQFIFQYYEKEERGRGNFPDRFSARQFPNYSSELNVNALLLGDSALYLCASSLGGSNTGELFFGEGSRLTVL.

In this sample, this clone turned up a few times. The rearrangement links TRBV7-6 to TRBJ1-1; TRBD1 matches at 9 bases. Germline V gene lookup returns CDR1 SGHVS and CDR2 FNYEAQ. This CDR3 comprises 12 residues. J was trimmed by 11 bases and V by 2 bases; bases with no gene match: 3. The CDR3 sequence: CASSLRTGAAFF. In DNA form, the CDR3 reads TGTGCCAGCAGCTTAAGGACAGGGGCCGCTTTCTTT. The whole variable domain, remainder taken from reference TRBV7-6 and TRBJ1-1, is GAGVSQSPRYKVTKRGQDVALRCDPISGHVSLYWYRQALGQGPEFLTYFNYEAQQDKSGLPNDRFSAERPEGSISTLTIQRTEQRDSAMYRCASSLRTGAAFFGQGTRLTVV.

Note on this clone: Germline and junction disagree at one end, which may indicate a read error. The CDR3 loop reads CTSSSTGQGIQGYTF. The CDR3 DNA reads TGTACCAGCAGCTCCACCGGACAGGGAATACAAGGCTACACCTTC. The J gene is TRBJ1-2, the V gene TRBV5-4, with TRBD1 matching 8 bases. This CDR3 has 15 amino acids. Germline CDR1 reads SGHNT; CDR2 reads YYREEE (reference sequence).

This clone was detected a few times. V gene TRBV30 combines with J gene TRBJ2-7; 8 bases agree with TRBD1. Trimming cost V 1 base and J 1 base; bases outside gene matches: 12. The CDR3 has 17 amino acids. Germline assignment: CDR1 GTSNPN and CDR2 SVGIG (reference sequence). Here the CDR3 DNA reads TGTGCCTGGAGTGGGACGGAGCCGGGACAGGTATCCTACGAGCAGTACTTC. Encoded protein: CAWSGTEPGQVSYEQYF. Looking up the rest from reference TRBV30 and TRBJ2-7 gives the full variable domain: SQTIHQWPATLVQPVGSPLSLECTVEGTSNPNLYWYRQAAGRGLQLLFYSVGIGQISSEVPQNLSASRPQDRQFILSSKKLLLSDSGFYLCAWSGTEPGQVSYEQYFGPGTRLTVT.

This clone was counted between two and nine times. The rearrangement joins TRBV7-9 to TRBJ1-1; maybe TRBD1 (5 bases). The V end was cut by 2 bases, the J end by 4 bases, with 8 bases between. The CDR3 contains 13 residues. The germline CDR1 and CDR2 sequences are SEHNR and FQNEAQ (reference sequence). CDR3 coding DNA: TGTGCCAGCAGCTTAAGCGGGGCCACTGAAGCTTTCTTT. It is translated as CASSLSGATEAFF. Together with reference TRBV7-9 and TRBJ1-1, the CDR3 gives the full variable domain: DTGVSQNPRHKITKRGQNVTFRCDPISEHNRLYWYRQTLGQGPEFLTYFQNEAQLEKSRLLSDRFSAERPKGSFSTLEIQRTEQGDSAMYLCASSLSGATEAFFGQGTRLTVV.

The V and J genes are TRBV5-4 and TRBJ2-7; 11 bases are a match to TRBD1. Per germline, CDR1 SGHNT and CDR2 YYREEE (reference sequence). The V and J ends lost 4 bases and 5 bases, in that order; junction bases with no gene match: 8. The CDR3 consists of 15 residues. CDR3 nucleotide sequence: TGTGCCAGCAGCACCGGGACAGGGGGTTTCCACGAGCAGTACTTC. It encodes CASSTGTGGFHEQYF.